This entry lists 5 T cell receptor beta chains sequenced from one sample in a study of monozygotic twins with inflammatory bowel disease (dated by TCRdb to the late 2010s). To prepare the library, 5' RACE was applied. Instrument on record: Illumina HiSeq 2500. The reads went through TCRdb reprocessing, and each CDR3 protein sequence gets one entry with no DNA. The table held for this sample gives approximately 420,000 distinct CDR3 sequences. The top ten clones comprise around 2.3% of the sample. The sample taken for sequencing was blood. The receptor set was obtained from a human donor with ulcerative colitis or Crohn's disease, or a healthy co-twin of an affected twin (not recorded which).

The V call is TRBV7-2, the J call TRBJ2-2; no DNA is available, so the TRBD2 call from TCRdb remains unchecked. Germline values: CDR1 SGHTA, CDR2 FQGNSA. The CDR3 consists of 16 residues. CDR3 sequence: CASSLPSGTHTGELFF.

This rearrangement joins TRBV5-1 to TRBJ1-2. This CDR3 spans 15 amino acids. Germline values: CDR1 SGHRS, CDR2 YFSETQ. The CDR3 spells CASSLEQRGMGGYTF.

The chain recombines TRBV7-6 with TRBJ1-1. This CDR3 has 15 amino acids. Germline CDR1 is SGHVS and CDR2 is FNYEAQ. The CDR3 loop reads CASSLVLGSNTEAFF.

This rearrangement joins TRBV12-3 or TRBV12-4 to TRBJ2-7; TCRdb's D gene call, TRBD1, goes unchecked for lack of DNA. CDR3 length: 13 residues. The chain's CDR3 is CASRQMGGYEQYF.

The chain employs TRBV6-6 and TRBJ1-4; without DNA, the TCRdb call of TRBD1 cannot be checked. The CDR3 covers 13 residues. Germline assignment: CDR1 MNHNY and CDR2 SVGAGI (reference sequence). The CDR3 is CASSRGGAEKLFF.